One sample yielded the 6 T cell receptor beta chains listed below, sequenced in a study of T cells of healthy individuals. TCRdb itself ran the 5' RACE reads through MiXCR, one entry per CDR3 protein. The sample has 53,000 or so distinct CDR3 sequences; about 15% are singletons. The source is a human donor in good health.

This clonotype has a count of ten or more. The V and J genes are TRBV4-1 and TRBJ2-7, with D maybe TRBD1 (7 bases). V lost 4 bases to trimming and J lost 2 bases, with 12 bases between them. The CDR3 consists of 14 residues. Germline lookup yields CDR1 MGHRA and CDR2 YSYEKL. The CDR3 bases are TGCGCCAGCAGCCCAGGGGGGACCGCCTACGAGCAGTACTTC. Translated: CASSPGGTAYEQYF.

The table lists this clonotype with many counts. The chain uses TRBV27 and TRBJ2-1; TRBD2 aligns across 9 bases. In germline, CDR1 is MNHEY, CDR2 SMNVEV (reference sequence). V trimming: 5 bases; J trimming: 14 bases; junction bases outside the gene matches: 13. There are 14 residues in the CDR3. CDR3 amino acids: CASSPDMIAGEEFF. CDR3 sequence (DNA): TGTGCCAGCAGTCCGGACATGATAGCGGGGGAGGAGTTCTTC.

At least ten counts were recorded for this clonotype. The chain links TRBV7-2 to TRBJ2-7; possibly TRBD1 for D (5 bases). The V end was cut by 1 base, the J end by 0 bases, with 10 bases between. CDR3 length equals 15 residues. Germline lookup yields CDR1 SGHTA and CDR2 FQGNSA. CDR3 in DNA: TGTGCCAGCAGCTTAGTAGGGGTAAGCTCCTACGAGCAGTACTTC. Encoded protein: CASSLVGVSSYEQYF.

This clonotype occurred a few times. J is TRBJ2-7 and V is TRBV18; 9 nucleotides line up with TRBD1. Looked up from germline, CDR1 is KGHSH and CDR2 is LQKENI. The CDR3 is made up of 15 amino acids. V was clipped by 3 bases and J by 2 bases; unmatched bases: 5. The CDR3: CASSPGTGITYEQYF. The CDR3 DNA sequence: TGTGCCAGCTCACCCGGGACAGGGATAACCTACGAGCAGTACTTC.

This clonotype was seen repeatedly, ten times or more. The chain couples TRBV25-1 to TRBJ1-1, with 8 nucleotides matching TRBD1. The germline CDR1 and CDR2 sequences are MGHDK and SYGVNS. Trimming removed 2 bases from V and 4 bases from J; junction bases left unmatched: 9. The CDR3 totals 16 residues. CDR3 sequence reads: CASSEPTGQGFTEAFF. The CDR3 nucleotides read TGTGCCAGCAGTGAACCCACCGGACAGGGCTTCACTGAAGCTTTCTTT.

This clonotype was detected once. The V gene is TRBV27, the J gene TRBJ2-3; either TRBD1 or TRBD2 may supply D (5 bases each). The CDR3 runs 12 residues. Trimming took 6 bases from V and 2 from J, leaving 6 bases between them. Per germline, CDR1 MNHEY and CDR2 SMNVEV (reference sequence). CDR3: CASRGVTDTQYF. CDR3 nucleotide sequence: TGTGCCAGCAGGGGGGTCACAGATACGCAGTATTTT.